This T cell receptor (beta chain) was recovered during a study of shared clonotypes between healthy human individuals. Germline CDR1 is MNHEY and CDR2 is SMNVEV (reference sequence). V lost 4 bases, J lost 4 bases, and 14 bases lay in between. The CDR3 sequence is 14 residues long. This clone was observed a few times. Adults of Caucasian background living in Nashville, Tennessee made up all donors. Here immunoSEQ multiplex PCR was the method, and the copy in TCRdb shows in-frame clones only, minus some. Among roughly 1,100,000 clones listed, 65% to 75% were seen once. The sample comprised memory CD4+ T cells sorted from blood. Subset specified: CD45RA-negative fraction. J is TRBJ2-7 and V is TRBV27, with a weak D call TRBD1 (5 bases). The source is a man aged 18 to 30 in good health. In nucleotides, the CDR3 is TGTGCCAGCAGTTACAAAGGGGTTAATTACGAGCAGTACTTC. Translating it yields CASSYKGVNYEQYF.